This T cell receptor (beta chain) is from a study of cytomegalovirus exposure and HLA in healthy donors. The CDR3 totals 15 residues. The germline V gene has CDR1 ENHRY and CDR2 SYGVKD. The junction had 3 bases not matched to a gene; V was cut back by 5 bases and J by 2 bases. PCR used 60 Vbeta primers and 13 Jbeta primers. Produced via immunoSEQ multiplex PCR; TCRdb's table is partial and in-frame only. The repertoire holds around 240,000 clones, about 80% seen once, with 5% to 6% in the top ten. The source is a woman aged 40 to 50 in good health and CMV-seropositive. The genes are TRBV10-3 and TRBJ2-2, with 9 bases fitting TRBD1. Sequencing was done on a sample of PBMCs. The CDR3 DNA sequence: TGTGCCATCAGTTCGGACAGGGGAAACACCGGGGAGCTGTTTTTT. It translates to CAISSDRGNTGELFF.